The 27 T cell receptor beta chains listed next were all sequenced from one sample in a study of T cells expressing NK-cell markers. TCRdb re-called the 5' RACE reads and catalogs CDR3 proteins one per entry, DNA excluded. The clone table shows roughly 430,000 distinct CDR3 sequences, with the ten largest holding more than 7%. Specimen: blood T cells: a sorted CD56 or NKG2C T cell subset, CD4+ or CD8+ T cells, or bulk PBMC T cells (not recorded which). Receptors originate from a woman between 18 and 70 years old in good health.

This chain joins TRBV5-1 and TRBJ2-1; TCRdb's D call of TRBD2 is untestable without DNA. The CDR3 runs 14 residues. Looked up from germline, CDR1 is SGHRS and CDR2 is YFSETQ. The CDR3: CASSWGSGGNEQFF.

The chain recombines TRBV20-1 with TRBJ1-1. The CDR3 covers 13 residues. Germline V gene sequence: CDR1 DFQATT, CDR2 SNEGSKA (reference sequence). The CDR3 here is CSASKDTNTEAFF.

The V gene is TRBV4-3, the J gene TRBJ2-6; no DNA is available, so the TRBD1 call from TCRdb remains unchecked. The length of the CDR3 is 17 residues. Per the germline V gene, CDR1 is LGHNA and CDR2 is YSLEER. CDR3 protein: CASSRGDRAGGANVLTF.

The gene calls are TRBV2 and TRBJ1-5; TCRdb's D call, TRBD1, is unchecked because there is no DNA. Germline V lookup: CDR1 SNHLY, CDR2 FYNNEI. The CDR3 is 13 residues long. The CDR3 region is CASRRGDNQPQHF.

This CDR3 is CSVEPLDGYTF. The chain carries TRBV29-1 and TRBJ1-2. The germline V gene has CDR1 SQVTM and CDR2 ANQGSEA. The CDR3 totals 11 residues.

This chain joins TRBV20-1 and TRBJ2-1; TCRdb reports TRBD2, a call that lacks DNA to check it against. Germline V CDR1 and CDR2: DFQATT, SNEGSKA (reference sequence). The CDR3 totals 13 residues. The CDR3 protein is CSARLAGGEEQFF.

CDR3 protein: CASRPPASGRETQYF. This rearrangement joins TRBV7-9 to TRBJ2-5; TCRdb lists TRBD1, though no DNA is available to test this call. The CDR3 runs to 15 residues. The germline V gene encodes CDR1 SEHNR and CDR2 FQNEAQ (reference sequence).

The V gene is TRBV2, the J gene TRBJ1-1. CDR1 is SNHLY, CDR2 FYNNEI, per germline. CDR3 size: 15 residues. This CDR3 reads CASSREGPLGTEAFF.

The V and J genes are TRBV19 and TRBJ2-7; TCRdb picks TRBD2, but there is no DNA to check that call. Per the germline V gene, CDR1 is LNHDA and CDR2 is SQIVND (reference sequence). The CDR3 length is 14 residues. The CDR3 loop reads CASSIQRSSYEQYF.

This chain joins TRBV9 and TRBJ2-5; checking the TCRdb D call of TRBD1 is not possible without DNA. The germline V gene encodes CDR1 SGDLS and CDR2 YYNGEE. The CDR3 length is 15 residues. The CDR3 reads CARPEDRGRLETQYF.

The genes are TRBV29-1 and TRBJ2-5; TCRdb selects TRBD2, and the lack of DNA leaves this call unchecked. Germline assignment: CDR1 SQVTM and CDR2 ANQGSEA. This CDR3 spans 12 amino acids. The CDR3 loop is CSVAGGGETQYF.

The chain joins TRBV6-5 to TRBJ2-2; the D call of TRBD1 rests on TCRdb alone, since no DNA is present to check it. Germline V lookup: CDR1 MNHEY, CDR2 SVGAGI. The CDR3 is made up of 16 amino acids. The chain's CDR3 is CASSYLGARAAGELFF.

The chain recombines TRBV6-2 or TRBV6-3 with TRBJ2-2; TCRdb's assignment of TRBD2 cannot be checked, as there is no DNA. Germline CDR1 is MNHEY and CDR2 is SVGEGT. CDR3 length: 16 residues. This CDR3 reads CASTNPGTTNTGELFF.

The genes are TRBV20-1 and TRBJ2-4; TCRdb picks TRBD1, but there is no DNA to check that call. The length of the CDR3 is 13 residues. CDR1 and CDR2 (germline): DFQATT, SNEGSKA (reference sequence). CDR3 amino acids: CSAGGPSQNIQYF.

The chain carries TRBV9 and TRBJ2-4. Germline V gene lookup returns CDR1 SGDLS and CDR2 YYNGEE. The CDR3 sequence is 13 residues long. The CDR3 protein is CASSVGGSMRQYF.

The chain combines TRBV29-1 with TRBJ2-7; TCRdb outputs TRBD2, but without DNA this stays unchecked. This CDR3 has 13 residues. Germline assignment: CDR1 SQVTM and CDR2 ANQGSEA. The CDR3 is CSTKTSESYEQYF.

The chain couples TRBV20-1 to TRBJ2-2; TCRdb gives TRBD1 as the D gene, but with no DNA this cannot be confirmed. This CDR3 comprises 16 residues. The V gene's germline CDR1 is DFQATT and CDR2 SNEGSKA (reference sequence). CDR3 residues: CSALGQRGPDTGELFF.

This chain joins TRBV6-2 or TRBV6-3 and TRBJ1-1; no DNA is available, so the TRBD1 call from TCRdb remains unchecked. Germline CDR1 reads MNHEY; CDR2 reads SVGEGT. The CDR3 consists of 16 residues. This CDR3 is CASSNPSSQGPAEAFF.

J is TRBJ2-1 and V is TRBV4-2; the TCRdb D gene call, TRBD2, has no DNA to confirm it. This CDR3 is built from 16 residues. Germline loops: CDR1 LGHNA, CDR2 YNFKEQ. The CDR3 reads CASSQWTSGSINEQFF.

CDR3: CSSLLPVLAHNEQFF. The rearrangement uses TRBV20-1 and TRBJ2-1; the TRBD2 assignment by TCRdb is unverifiable without DNA. Germline assignment: CDR1 DFQATT and CDR2 SNEGSKA (reference sequence). This CDR3 region has 15 residues.

The CDR3 sequence: CASSGLAGDNEQFF. The chain joins TRBV12-3 or TRBV12-4 to TRBJ2-1; no DNA is available, so the TRBD2 call from TCRdb remains unchecked. This CDR3 has 14 residues.

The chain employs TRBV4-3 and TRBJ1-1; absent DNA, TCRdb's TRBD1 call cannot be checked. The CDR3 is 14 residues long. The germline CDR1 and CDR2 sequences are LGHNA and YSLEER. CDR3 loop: CASSPSRPPTEAFF.

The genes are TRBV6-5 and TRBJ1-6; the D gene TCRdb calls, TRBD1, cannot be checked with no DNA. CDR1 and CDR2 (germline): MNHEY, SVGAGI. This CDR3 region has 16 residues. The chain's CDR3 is CASSYSILQGGSPLHF.

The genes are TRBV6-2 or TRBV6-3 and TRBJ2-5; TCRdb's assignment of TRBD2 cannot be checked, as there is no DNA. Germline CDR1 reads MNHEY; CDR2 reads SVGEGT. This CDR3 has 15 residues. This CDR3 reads CASIFHSGAQETQYF.

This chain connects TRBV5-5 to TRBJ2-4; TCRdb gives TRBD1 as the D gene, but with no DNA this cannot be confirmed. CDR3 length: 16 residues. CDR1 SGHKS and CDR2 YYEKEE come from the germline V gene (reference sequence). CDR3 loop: CASSLTQGVTADIQYF.

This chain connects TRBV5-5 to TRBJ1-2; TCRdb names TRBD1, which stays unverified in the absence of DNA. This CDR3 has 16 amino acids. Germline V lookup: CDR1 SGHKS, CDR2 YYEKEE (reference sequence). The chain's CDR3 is CASSLSRTASRIGYTF.

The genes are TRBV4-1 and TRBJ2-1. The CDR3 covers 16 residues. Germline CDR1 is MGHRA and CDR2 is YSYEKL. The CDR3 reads CASSQDRGRAYNEQFF.